This section outlines one TCR beta chain sequence together with its context. The antigen is unknown. Splitting of each subset's genomic DNA was done evenly across several immunoSEQ plates. Generated by immunoSEQ multiplex PCR, the TCRdb table keeps only in-frame clones and is missing some. Of some 1.1 million clones in the sample, approximately 75% were seen once. These data come from a study of shared clonotypes between healthy human individuals. On the study more broadly: The plates for each donor numbered three CD4 naive, three CD4 memory, two CD8 naive and one CD8 memory.

This CDR3 is 16 amino acids long. CDR1 SGHDT and CDR2 YYEEEE come from the germline V gene. Trimming took off 3 bases at V and 1 base at J, with 15 bases between the two ends. Findings and caveats of the study: Sorted-subset sequencing, rarefaction showed, was incomplete despite large depth.

Donors comprised healthy HIV-negative adults lacking recent acute infections or vaccinations. Sequenced sample: memory CD4+ T cells from PBMCs. Indicated subset: CD45RA-negative fraction. This clonotype was sampled from a man aged 18 to 35 in good health. Some clones in this sample may be carry-over from other donors' samples. The rearrangement uses TRBV5-6 and TRBJ2-3, with D tentatively TRBD2 (6 bases). In nucleotides, the CDR3 is TGTGCCAGCAGCTCAATCGGGGGAGTTGGCACAGATACGCAGTATTTT. Encoded protein: CASSSIGGVGTDTQYF.